The present TCR beta chain was sequenced within a study of beta chain features in type 1 diabetes. Study information: Cell yields, age and gender were similar between patients and healthy donors. Findings and caveats of the study: More deletions and fewer insertions at VDJ junctions were seen in type 1 diabetes patients. Naive, central memory and Treg TCRB repertoires appeared more alike in patients than in healthy donors.

CDR1 and CDR2 from the germline V gene are LGHNA and YNFKEQ. The V segment lost 0 bases and the J segment 3 bases; nucleotides outside the gene matches: 7. The CDR3 loop spans 16 amino acids. The table lists this clone with many counts. As yet, its antigen is unknown. Reverse transcription of all isolated RNA meant that expressed TCRB transcripts were sequenced. TCRdb's copy holds only in-frame clones and misses some; the assay was immunoSEQ multiplex PCR. The sample holds just under 150,000 clones, over 9.5% seen once. The origin of this receptor is a young man in good health. Specimen: naive CD4+ T cells from blood. The chain recombines TRBV4-2 with TRBJ1-2, with TRBD1 matching over 7 bases. In nucleotides, the CDR3 is TGTGCCAGCAGCCAAGAACCCAGGGGGACGGACTATGGCTACACCTTC. Translation gives CASSQEPRGTDYGYTF.